The present T cell receptor (beta chain) was sequenced within a study of T cells after yellow fever vaccination. Study overall: The fractions with low cell numbers were processed using SMART-Seq v4 Ultra Low Input.

Comments on this clonotype: Its antigen remains unidentified.

J gave up 5 bases and V 5 bases, and 8 bases lay outside the gene matches. Germline loops: CDR1 LGHNA, CDR2 YSLEER. The CDR3 is 15 residues long. TCRdb fed the 5' RACE reads into MiXCR, producing one record per CDR3 protein. The sample shows about 63,000 distinct CDR3 sequences, about 7% of them seen only once. General study findings and limits: Among all clonotypes, a small share was observed in both CD4 and CD8 compartments. On re-exposure, the response was weaker but peaked faster, at day 5 versus 15.

Here the sequenced sample was CD8+ T cells sorted from PBMCs, taken 15 days after the yellow fever booster vaccination. This chain connects TRBV4-3 to TRBJ1-1, with 10 nucleotides matching TRBD1. The clonotype was recovered from a man aged 25-40 years who received the YFV17D yellow fever vaccine. CDR3 DNA sequence: TGCGCCAGCAGCTTCCGGGACAGGGGCGGGACTGAAGCTTTCTTT. It codes for CASSFRDRGGTEAFF.